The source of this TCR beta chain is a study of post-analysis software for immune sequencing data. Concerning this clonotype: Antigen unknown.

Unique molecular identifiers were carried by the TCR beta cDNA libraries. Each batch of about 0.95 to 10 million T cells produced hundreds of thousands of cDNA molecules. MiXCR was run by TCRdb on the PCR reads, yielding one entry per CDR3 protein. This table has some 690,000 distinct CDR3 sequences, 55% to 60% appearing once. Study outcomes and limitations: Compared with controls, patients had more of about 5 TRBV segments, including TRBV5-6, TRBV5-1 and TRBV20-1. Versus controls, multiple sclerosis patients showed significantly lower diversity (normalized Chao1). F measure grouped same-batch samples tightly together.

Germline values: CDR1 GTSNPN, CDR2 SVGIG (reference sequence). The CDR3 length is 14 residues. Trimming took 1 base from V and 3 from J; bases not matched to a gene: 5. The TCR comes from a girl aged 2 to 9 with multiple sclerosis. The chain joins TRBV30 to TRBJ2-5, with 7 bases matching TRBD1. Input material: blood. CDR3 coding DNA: TGTGCCTGGAGTGAGGGACAGCTGAAAGAGACCCAGTACTTC. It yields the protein CAWSEGQLKETQYF. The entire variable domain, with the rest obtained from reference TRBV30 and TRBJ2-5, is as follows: SQTIHQWPATLVQPVGSPLSLECTVEGTSNPNLYWYRQAAGRGLQLLFYSVGIGQISSEVPQNLSASRPQDRQFILSSKKLLLSDSGFYLCAWSEGQLKETQYFGPGTRLLVL.